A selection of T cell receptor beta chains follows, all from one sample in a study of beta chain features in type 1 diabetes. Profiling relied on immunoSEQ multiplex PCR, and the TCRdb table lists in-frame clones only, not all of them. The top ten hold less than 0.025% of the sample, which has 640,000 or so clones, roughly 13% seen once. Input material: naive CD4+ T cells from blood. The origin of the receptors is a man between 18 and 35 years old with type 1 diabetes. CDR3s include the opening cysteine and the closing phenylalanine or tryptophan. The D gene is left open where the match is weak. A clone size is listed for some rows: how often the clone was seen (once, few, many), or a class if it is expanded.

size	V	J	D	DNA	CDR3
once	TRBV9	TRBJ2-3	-	TGTGCCAGCAGCGTTTACGGTGGCACAGATACGCAGTATTTT	CASSVYGGTDTQYF
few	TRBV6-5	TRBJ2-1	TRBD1	TGTGCCAGCAGGGAGACAGGGGAAGGAAATGAGCAGTTCTTC	CASRETGEGNEQFF
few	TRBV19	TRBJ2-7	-	TGTGCCAGTAGTATTATCGGGGACTCGTTCTACGAGCAGTACTTC	CASSIIGDSFYEQYF
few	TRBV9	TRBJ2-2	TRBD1	TGTGCCAGCAGCGTAGTGTCGGGACAGGGCAACACCGGGGAGCTGTTTTTT	CASSVVSGQGNTGELFF
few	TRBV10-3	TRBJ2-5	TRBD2	TGTGCCATCAGTGAGTCGACGGCCAGGGAGGGGGAGACCCAGTACTTC	CAISESTAREGETQYF
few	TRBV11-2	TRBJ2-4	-	TGTGCCAGCGAAGCACTAGCCAAAAACATTCAGTACTTC	CASEALAKNIQYF
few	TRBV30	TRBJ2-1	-	TGTGCCTGGAGTGTACTTGGGGAATCTTACAATGAGCAGTTCTTC	CAWSVLGESYNEQFF
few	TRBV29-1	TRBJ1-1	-	TGCAGCGTGGGAGAAGAAGGGAACACTGAAGCTTTCTTT	CSVGEEGNTEAFF
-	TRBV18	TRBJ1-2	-	TGTGCCAGCTCACCACCCGCCAGAGAAGGCTACACCTTC	CASSPPAREGYTF
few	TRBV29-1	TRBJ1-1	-	TGCAGCGTTGATGACCTAGGTTTCTTT	CSVDDLGFF
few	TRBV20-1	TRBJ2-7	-	TGCAGTGCTAGTAGCAGCCACGAGCAGTACTTC	CSASSSHEQYF
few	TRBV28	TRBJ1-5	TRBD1	TGTGCCAGCAGCGAAGGACAGGGCAATCAGCCCCAGCATTTT	CASSEGQGNQPQHF
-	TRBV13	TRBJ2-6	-	TGTGCCAGCGCACGAGGGGGAACTGGGGCCAACGTCCTGACTTTC	CASARGGTGANVLTF
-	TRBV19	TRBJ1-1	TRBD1	TGTGCCAGTAGTATAAACAGGGGGAACACTGAAGCTTTCTTT	CASSINRGNTEAFF
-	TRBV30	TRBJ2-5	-	TGTGCCTGGAGTGTCCGTGGTCAAGAGACCCAGTACTTC	CAWSVRGQETQYF
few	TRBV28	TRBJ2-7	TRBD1	TGTGCCAGCAGTTTAAGGGACAGGGTCGTCGAGCAGTACTTC	CASSLRDRVVEQYF
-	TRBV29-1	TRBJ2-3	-	TGCAGCGTGGGAGGGGGTAACCCTAGCACAGATACGCAGTATTTT	CSVGGGNPSTDTQYF
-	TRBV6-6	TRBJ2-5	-	TGTGCCAGCAATTGGCCGTTTACCGAAAAAGAGACCCAGTACTTC	CASNWPFTEKETQYF
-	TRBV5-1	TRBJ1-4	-	TGCGCCAGCAGCTTACTCTTGGGCGACCTCAATGAAAAACTGTTTTTT	CASSLLLGDLNEKLFF